This T cell receptor beta chain originates from a study of read filtering for tumor transcriptome and immune sequencing. The overall study: Patients were some 16 male and some 13 female, mean age 65.9 years, range about 40 to 85. Transcriptome libraries were built from DNase-treated RNA. Study-level findings and limits: Single-read clonotypes: about 81.9% of IR-seq clonotypes (approximately 3.7% of reads), around three quarters of RNA-seq clonotypes (44.6% of reads).

From approximately 430 ng of RNA, a library with molecular barcoded alpha/delta and beta/gamma adaptors was made. One entry per CDR3 protein, called by TCRdb with MiXCR from the reads. This table has about 460 distinct CDR3 sequences, 75% to 85% appearing once. Comment on this clonotype: Its antigen remains unknown.

The source material was a population of CD138-negative cells sorted from bone marrow. The TCR was taken from a donor aged 40 or over with multiple myeloma. This table probably holds off-target reads from a library built for another chain.

The CDR3 nucleotides are TGTGCCAGCGCCTACAGGGACAATCAGCCCCAGCATTTT. This gives the protein CASAYRDNQPQHF. The chain is built from TRBV6-2 or TRBV6-3 and TRBJ1-5; D is possibly TRBD1 (6 bases). Trimming took off 8 bases at V and 3 bases at J, with 11 bases between the two ends. The CDR3 spans 13 residues. CDR1 is MNHEY, CDR2 SVGEGT, per germline.